Listed below are T cell receptor beta chains from one sample, sequenced in a study of cytomegalovirus exposure and HLA in healthy donors. Here immunoSEQ multiplex PCR was the method, and the copy in TCRdb shows in-frame clones only, minus some. The table lists 100,000 to 150,000 clones, 77% of them singletons. Input material: PBMCs. The receptor source for this set is a male donor in good health and CMV-seropositive. Each CDR3 is given with its conserved first and last residue. Each record gives: CDR3 protein, CDR3 DNA, clone size, J gene, D gene, V gene. D genes are given only for firm matches. The size of a clone is reported for some rows only, either as once, few or many, or as a class for expanded clones.

cdr3_aa: CASSYRQGAIQPQHF; cdr3_nt: TGTGCCAGCAGTTACAGACAGGGGGCGATTCAGCCCCAGCATTTT; clone_size: .; j_call: TRBJ1-5; d_call: TRBD1; v_call: TRBV6-6
cdr3_aa: CASRSLLAGKRYGYTF; cdr3_nt: TGTGCCAGCAGATCTCTCCTCGCAGGGAAGAGGTATGGCTACACCTTC; clone_size: once; j_call: TRBJ1-2; d_call: .; v_call: TRBV27
cdr3_aa: CASSPASGTSGHNEQFF; cdr3_nt: TGTGCCAGCAGCCCTGCATCCGGGACTAGCGGGCACAATGAGCAGTTCTTC; clone_size: .; j_call: TRBJ2-1; d_call: TRBD2; v_call: TRBV7-9
cdr3_aa: CASRQRRALDGELFF; cdr3_nt: TGTGCCAGTAGGCAACGGAGGGCCCTCGACGGGGAGCTGTTTTTT; clone_size: few; j_call: TRBJ2-2; d_call: .; v_call: TRBV19
cdr3_aa: CASSLQGYPEQYF; cdr3_nt: TGTGCCAGCAGTTTACAGGGTTACCCGGAGCAGTACTTC; clone_size: once; j_call: TRBJ2-7; d_call: .; v_call: TRBV27
cdr3_aa: CASSTKHRGRLFLNTEAFF; cdr3_nt: TGTGCCAGCTCCACGAAACACAGGGGTAGGTTGTTTTTGAACACTGAAGCTTTCTTT; clone_size: .; j_call: TRBJ1-1; d_call: TRBD1; v_call: TRBV5-6
cdr3_aa: CASSFGQGGYNEQFF; cdr3_nt: TGTGCCAGCAGCTTTGGACAGGGGGGCTACAATGAGCAGTTCTTC; clone_size: .; j_call: TRBJ2-1; d_call: TRBD1; v_call: TRBV5-8
cdr3_aa: CATVLAGGVNTQYF; cdr3_nt: TGTGCCACCGTGCTAGCGGGGGGAGTTAATACGCAGTATTTT; clone_size: .; j_call: TRBJ2-3; d_call: TRBD2; v_call: TRBV5-4
cdr3_aa: CASSEETSGSHEQYF; cdr3_nt: TGTGCCAGCAGTGAAGAGACTAGCGGGAGCCACGAGCAGTACTTC; clone_size: .; j_call: TRBJ2-7; d_call: TRBD2; v_call: TRBV6-1
cdr3_aa: CASSPPGAYEQFF; cdr3_nt: TGTGCCAGCTCACCACCAGGAGCGTATGAGCAGTTCTTC; clone_size: .; j_call: TRBJ2-1; d_call: .; v_call: TRBV18
cdr3_aa: CASSRLAGGPPEQYF; cdr3_nt: TGTGCCAGCAGTCGGCTAGCGGGAGGGCCCCCCGAGCAGTACTTC; clone_size: few; j_call: TRBJ2-7; d_call: TRBD2; v_call: TRBV5-5
cdr3_aa: CASSLPGLGNYEQYF; cdr3_nt: TGTGCCAGCAGCTTACCCGGACTCGGAAACTACGAGCAGTACTTC; clone_size: once; j_call: TRBJ2-7; d_call: .; v_call: TRBV7-9
cdr3_aa: CASSQGQSYNEQFF; cdr3_nt: TGTGCCAGCAGCCAGGGGCAGTCCTACAATGAGCAGTTCTTC; clone_size: few; j_call: TRBJ2-1; d_call: .; v_call: TRBV28
cdr3_aa: CASSQGFYEQYF; cdr3_nt: TGTGCCAGCAGTCAGGGGTTTTACGAGCAGTACTTC; clone_size: .; j_call: TRBJ2-7; d_call: .; v_call: TRBV11-2
cdr3_aa: CASTDRATTNYGYTF; cdr3_nt: TGTGCCAGCACGGACAGGGCTACAACGAACTATGGCTACACCTTC; clone_size: .; j_call: TRBJ1-2; d_call: TRBD1; v_call: TRBV19
cdr3_aa: CASSALNSGTSGVQSRYEQFF; cdr3_nt: TGTGCCAGCAGCGCCCTTAATTCTGGGACTAGCGGAGTCCAATCTAGGTATGAGCAGTTCTTC; clone_size: .; j_call: TRBJ2-1; d_call: TRBD2; v_call: TRBV7-3
cdr3_aa: CASSLAGTVTYNEQFF; cdr3_nt: TGCGCCAGCAGCTTAGCCGGGACAGTAACCTACAATGAGCAGTTCTTC; clone_size: .; j_call: TRBJ2-1; d_call: TRBD1; v_call: TRBV5-1
cdr3_aa: CASSPREGIYTEAFF; cdr3_nt: TGTGCCAGCTCACCCCGAGAGGGAATTTACACTGAAGCTTTCTTT; clone_size: .; j_call: TRBJ1-1; d_call: .; v_call: TRBV18
cdr3_aa: CASSGLAGGINEQFF; cdr3_nt: TGTGCCAGCAGTGGCCTAGCGGGCGGGATCAATGAGCAGTTCTTC; clone_size: .; j_call: TRBJ2-1; d_call: TRBD2; v_call: TRBV2
cdr3_aa: CASSLVVGYEQYF; cdr3_nt: TGTGCCAGCAGCTTGGTCGTCGGCTACGAGCAGTACTTC; clone_size: .; j_call: TRBJ2-7; d_call: .; v_call: TRBV5-5
cdr3_aa: CAWSVGSEYEQYF; cdr3_nt: TGTGCCTGGAGTGTGGGTTCGGAGTACGAGCAGTACTTC; clone_size: .; j_call: TRBJ2-7; d_call: .; v_call: TRBV30
cdr3_aa: CASSEGDSNQPQHF; cdr3_nt: TGTGCCAGCAGCGAGGGAGATAGCAATCAGCCCCAGCATTTT; clone_size: .; j_call: TRBJ1-5; d_call: .; v_call: TRBV5-4
cdr3_aa: CASSLGDRGDTEAFF; cdr3_nt: TGTGCCAGCAGCTTAGGAGACAGGGGAGACACTGAAGCTTTCTTT; clone_size: .; j_call: TRBJ1-1; d_call: TRBD1; v_call: TRBV11-3
cdr3_aa: CASSVEMAGARELFF; cdr3_nt: TGTGCCAGCAGCGTAGAAATGGCGGGGGCCCGGGAGCTGTTTTTT; clone_size: .; j_call: TRBJ2-2; d_call: .; v_call: TRBV9
cdr3_aa: CASTRGLNTEAFF; cdr3_nt: TGTGCCAGCACCAGGGGGCTGAACACTGAAGCTTTCTTT; clone_size: once; j_call: TRBJ1-1; d_call: TRBD1; v_call: TRBV7-2
cdr3_aa: CASSPTGPEQYF; cdr3_nt: TGCGCCAGCAGCCCGACAGGCCCCGAGCAGTACTTC; clone_size: few; j_call: TRBJ2-7; d_call: .; v_call: TRBV5-1
cdr3_aa: CATQLDRYSNQPQHF; cdr3_nt: TGTGCCACCCAGCTAGACAGGTATAGCAATCAGCCCCAGCATTTT; clone_size: once; j_call: TRBJ1-5; d_call: .; v_call: TRBV7-6
cdr3_aa: CASSLSLAGAVDNEQFF; cdr3_nt: TGTGCCAGCAGCTTGTCACTAGCGGGGGCTGTGGACAATGAGCAGTTCTTC; clone_size: .; j_call: TRBJ2-1; d_call: TRBD2; v_call: TRBV11-2
cdr3_aa: CASSEQLLSSYNSPLHF; cdr3_nt: TGTGCCAGCAGTGAACAACTATTGAGCTCCTATAATTCACCCCTCCACTTT; clone_size: .; j_call: TRBJ1-6; d_call: .; v_call: TRBV6-1
cdr3_aa: CASSSGTGGTNSPLHF; cdr3_nt: TGTGCCAGCAGCTCCGGGACAGGGGGCACAAATTCACCCCTCCACTTT; clone_size: .; j_call: TRBJ1-6; d_call: TRBD1; v_call: TRBV28
cdr3_aa: CASRPGRAEAGELFF; cdr3_nt: TGTGCCAGCAGGCCCGGGAGGGCCGAGGCCGGGGAGCTGTTTTTT; clone_size: .; j_call: TRBJ2-2; d_call: TRBD2; v_call: TRBV6-5
cdr3_aa: CASSELVSTDTQYF; cdr3_nt: TGTGCCAGCAGTGAATTAGTCAGCACAGATACGCAGTATTTT; clone_size: medium-sized; j_call: TRBJ2-3; d_call: .; v_call: TRBV6-4
cdr3_aa: CASSYTGLINSPLHF; cdr3_nt: TGTGCCAGCAGTTACACAGGGCTAATTAATTCACCCCTCCACTTT; clone_size: .; j_call: TRBJ1-6; d_call: .; v_call: TRBV6-6